This T cell receptor (beta chain) derives from a study of identifying expanded T cells in peripheral blood. General observations from the study: Approximately 1.2 clones differed between technical replicates, versus around 15 and 19 over time. Clone count variance between roughly 2-week samples rose with total template count.

No infections or other immune events were documented during collection. The CDR3 totals 16 residues. Per germline, CDR1 SGHVS and CDR2 FQNEAQ. Trimming removed 5 bases from V and 2 bases from J, with 18 bases in between. A remark on this clone: Its antigen remains unknown.

Some clones are missing from TCRdb's copy, which holds only in-frame ones; the method was immunoSEQ multiplex PCR. The table shows 60,000 to 70,000 clones, with over 80% occurring only once. This clonotype was obtained from a person aged 18 to 75 in good health. The V and J genes are TRBV7-8 and TRBJ1-1, with D maybe TRBD1 (5 bases). Sequencing input: blood. The CDR3 DNA follows: TGTGCCAGCAGCCCCCGAAGGGGCGGGATAAACACTGAAGCTTTCTTT. This codes for CASSPRRGGINTEAFF. The variable domain in full, completed from reference TRBV7-8 and TRBJ1-1, reads GAGVSQSPRYKVAKRGQDVALRCDPISGHVSLFWYQQALGQGPEFLTYFQNEAQLDKSGLPSDRFFAERPEGSVSTLKIQRTQQEDSAVYLCASSPRRGGINTEAFFGQGTRLTVV.